These 19 T cell receptor delta chains were sequenced from one sample in a study of gamma-delta chains in newborns, infants, children (dated by TCRdb to about 2019). Sequencing instrument: Illumina MiSeq. Clones were re-identified by TCRdb from the public reads with CATT, and rows with the same DNA were merged. The sample profile shows some 6,500 delta-chain clones; roughly 12% of them were found once. The ten biggest clones cover approximately 6.5% of the sample. Sequenced: blood. These receptors were collected from a child who was a newborn, infant or young child, either healthy, febrile or measles-vaccinated (not recorded which).

In its sample, this clone was seen a few times. A read error may be the cause here, since a much bigger clone is one base away. The chain is built from TRDV2 and TRDJ1; 11 positions agree with TRDD3. V lost 0 bases, J lost 4 bases, and 0 bases stayed unmatched. Per the germline V gene, CDR1 is GEAIGNYY and CDR2 is EKD. CDR3 length: 14 residues. The CDR3: CACDTWGIRDKLIF. In DNA form, the CDR3 reads TGTGCCTGTGACACCTGGGGGATACGCGATAAACTCATCTTT.

This clone was counted between two and nine times. The chain uses TRDV2 and TRDJ1, with D possibly being TRDD3 (6 bases). The CDR3 contains 15 residues. Per the germline V gene, CDR1 is GEAIGNYY and CDR2 is EKD. Between the trimmed V and J ends, which lost 3 bases and 7 bases, there was a span of 20 bases. CDR3: CACDVLGAIRGKLIF. CDR3 DNA: TGTGCCTGTGACGTACTGGGTGCAATAAGGGGTAAACTCATCTTT.

About this clone: A junction end diverges from the germline sequence, so it may reflect a read error. The chain joins TRDV2 to TRDJ1; maybe TRDD3 (5 bases). Because TCRdb records no J gene, it was assigned here through a match of the DNA to germline. CDR3 length: 16 amino acids. CDR1 GEAIGNYY and CDR2 EKD come from the germline V gene. The CDR3 bases are TGTGCCTGGGACAGAGTAGGGATCCCGGACACCGATAAACTCATCTTT. It codes for CAWDRVGIPDTDKLIF.

On this clone itself: The junction departs from the called germline gene at one end, perhaps through a read error. The chain links TRDV2 to TRDJ1, with D perhaps matching TRDD3 (6 bases). Assignment of the J gene here rests on matching the DNA to germline, because TCRdb gives none. CDR1 and CDR2 (germline): GEAIGNYY, EKD. The CDR3 spans 18 residues. Here the CDR3 reads CAYDARGDTKGVSDKLIF. The CDR3 DNA reads as TGTGCCTATGACGCAAGGGGTGATACGAAGGGGGTGTCCGATAAACTCATCTTT.

This clone was counted a few times. A read error may account for a junction end that differs from germline. The CDR3 loop is CACDTTGGSWDTRQTFF. Here the CDR3 DNA reads TGTGCCTGTGACACCACTGGGGGATCCTGGGACACCCGACAGACGTTTTTC. The chain combines TRDV2 with TRDJ3; 10 positions agree with TRDD3. Germline-derived CDR1 and CDR2 are GEAIGNYY and EKD. This CDR3 spans 17 amino acids.

Comment on this clone: The protein held in TCRdb is that of a much larger clone and does not match this DNA's translation at residue 6, likely because of a read error; the protein shown is translated from the DNA. This sequence joins TRDV2 and TRDJ1; a possible D gene is TRDD3 (6 bases). Germline loops: CDR1 GEAIGNYY, CDR2 EKD. V dropped 3 bases and J dropped 0 bases, with 16 bases sitting between them. The CDR3 runs 16 residues. For the CDR3, the DNA is TGTGCCTGTGACGCTGTGGGGGGCCAATACACCGATAAACTCATCTTT. Translated, it gives CACDAVGGQYTDKLIF.

In this sample, this clone is medium-sized (0.01 to 0.1%). V usage is TRDV2 and J usage is TRDJ1; 8 bases agree with TRDD3. The CDR3 has 20 amino acids. CDR1 is GEAIGNYY, CDR2 EKD, per germline. The trim removed 0 bases at V and 1 base at J, leaving 18 bases unmatched. In DNA, the CDR3 is TGTGCCTGTGACACCTTAATTGGTACTGGGGGTCAACGGACCACCGATAAACTCATCTTT. Encoded protein: CACDTLIGTGGQRTTDKLIF.

This clone was detected a few times. A much larger clone lies one base from this, so it may be a read error. The sample contains more than one DNA sequence encoding this CDR3. V and J are TRDV2 and TRDJ3, with 9 bases identical to TRDD3. The CDR3 has 21 amino acids. Germline V CDR1 and CDR2: GEAIGNYY, EKD. CDR3 residues: CACDTPPTGGESSWDTRQMFF. Here the CDR3 DNA reads TGCGCCTGTGACACTCCTCCGACTGGGGGAGAGAGCTCCTGGGACACCCGACAGATGTTTTTC.

This clone was detected a few times. The junction departs from the called germline gene at one end, perhaps through a read error. This sequence joins TRDV2 and TRDJ1, with 9 nucleotides matching TRDD2. Germline CDR1 is GEAIGNYY and CDR2 is EKD. The CDR3 is made up of 18 amino acids. This CDR3 reads CACDTVPSYPSTANKLIF. The CDR3 nucleotides are TGTGCCTGTGACACGGTGCCTTCCTACCCGAGTACTGCAAATAAACTCATCTTC.

This clone has just a few counts. This may arise from a read error, as a much more abundant clone is one base away. This chain's CDR3 is CACDPLVLGDTRMTTQLFF. The CDR3 nucleotides are TGTGCCTGTGACCCCCTCGTACTGGGGGATACGCGAATGACAACACAACTCTTCTTT. The chain recombines TRDV2 with TRDJ2; 13 positions match TRDD3. Germline CDR1 and CDR2: GEAIGNYY and EKD. The CDR3 covers 19 residues.

This clone was seen a few times. Other nucleotide sequences from this sample produce the same CDR3. The chain carries TRDV2 and TRDJ1; TRDD3 matches 11 bases. This CDR3 region has 15 residues. Germline loops: CDR1 GEAIGNYY, CDR2 EKD. With 0 bases clipped from V and 3 bases from J, the junction kept 2 bases outside the gene matches. CDR3 loop: CACDTWGIRPDKLIF. The DNA of the CDR3 is TGTGCCTGTGACACCTGGGGGATACGGCCCGATAAACTCATCTTT.

For this clone: The junction differs from germline at one of its ends, possibly a read error. The CDR3 region is CARDLSGGPLALIF. The CDR3 bases are TGTGCCCGTGACCTATCTGGGGGTCCACTGGCACTCATCTTT. This sequence joins TRDV2 and TRDJ1, with 7 bases identical to TRDD3. CDR1 is GEAIGNYY and CDR2 is EKD in the germline V gene. The CDR3 length is 14 residues.

The V call is TRDV2, the J call TRDJ3, with D unclear. This CDR3 has 20 amino acids. Germline V gives CDR1 GEAIGNYY, CDR2 EKD. V lost 0 bases and J lost 1, with 18 bases in between. CDR3 DNA sequence: TGTGCCTGTGACACCGTGGCTGGAACTCAGGGATCCTGGGACACCCGACAGATGTTTTTC. It yields the protein CACDTVAGTQGSWDTRQMFF.

This clone occurred a few times. A much larger clone lies a single base off, so this may be a read error. The sample holds other DNA sequences that translate to the same CDR3. The chain carries TRDV2 and TRDJ1, with D unresolved. This CDR3 has 14 amino acids. The germline V gene encodes CDR1 GEAIGNYY and CDR2 EKD. The CDR3 DNA is TGTGCCTGTGACACCGTACTGTACACTGATAAACTCATCTTT. Translation: CACDTVLYTDKLIF.

This clone is medium-sized in the sample. This rearrangement joins TRDV2 to TRDJ1, with TRDD3 identical over 9 bases. The V gene's germline CDR1 is GEAIGNYY and CDR2 EKD. The ends lost 1 base at V and 3 bases at J; junction bases unmatched: 5. The CDR3 has 15 amino acids. CDR3 bases: TGTGCCTGTGACACGTTGGGGATACGTCCCGATAAACTCATCTTT. It encodes CACDTLGIRPDKLIF.

This rearrangement joins TRDV2 to TRDJ1; a weak D match, TRDD3 (5 bases). The CDR3 runs 14 residues. In germline, CDR1 is GEAIGNYY, CDR2 EKD. Trimming took 3 bases from V and 2 from J, leaving 12 bases between them. The CDR3 reads CACDSLARTDKLIF. The CDR3 DNA is TGTGCCTGTGACTCACTGGCCCGGACCGATAAACTCATCTTT.

This chain uses TRDV2 with TRDJ1; D remains ambiguous. Between the trimmed V and J ends, which lost 0 bases and 0 bases, there was a span of 13 bases. The germline V gene encodes CDR1 GEAIGNYY and CDR2 EKD. The CDR3 length is 16 residues. CDR3 loop: CACDTVGLLDTDKLIF. The DNA of the CDR3 is TGTGCCTGTGACACCGTTGGTTTGTTAGACACCGATAAACTCATCTTT.

J gene calling gave no result, while the V gene is TRDV2; no DNA check was done on the table's D call, TRDD3. CDR1 GEAIGNYY and CDR2 EKD come from the germline V gene. The CDR3 contains 17 residues. In nucleotides, the CDR3 is TGTGCCTGTGACCCCAGCAAGGACTGGGGGATAAAGGATAAAATCATCTTT. Encoded protein: CACDPSKDWGIKDKIIF.

This clone was detected only a few times. V usage is TRDV2 and J usage is TRDJ1; the match to TRDD3 covers 9 bases. CDR3 length equals 13 residues. Germline loops: CDR1 GEAIGNYY, CDR2 EKD. J gave up 9 bases and V 0 bases, and 4 bases lay outside the gene matches. The CDR3 region has the DNA TGTGCCTGTGACACCTGGGGGATAAAGGAACTCATCTTT. It specifies CACDTWGIKELIF.